This TCR beta chain was found in a study of T cell changes during pregnancy in multiple sclerosis. Here immunoSEQ multiplex PCR was the method, and the copy in TCRdb shows in-frame clones only, minus some. The sample consists of roughly 93,000 clones, about 90% of them appearing once. This clone was seen only a few times. With V trimmed by 0 bases and J by 4 bases, 4 bases remained unmatched. Germline CDR1 reads SEHNR; CDR2 reads FQNEAQ (reference sequence). CDR3 length: 15 amino acids. The sequencing used peripheral blood, collected after pregnancy. The TCR comes from a female donor in good health, enrolled as a control in a pregnancy study. This chain connects TRBV7-9 to TRBJ2-7; TRBD2 matches at 9 bases. In nucleotides, the CDR3 is TGTGCCAGCAGCTTAGCTGGTAGCGGGAGTTACGAGCAGTACTTC. Translating gives CASSLAGSGSYEQYF.